This TCR beta chain was identified in a study of T cell responses to AZD1222 COVID-19 vaccine. Study overall: Second-dose intervals near 4 or 12 weeks were combined. Points from the study as a whole: Baseline seropositivity characterized only six AZD1222 recipients. Two AZD1222 doses significantly raised spike-specific TCR breadth and depth over controls. Repertoires were collected only later (after the peak T cell response had occurred).

The CDR3 totals 16 residues. CDR1 is LGHDT, CDR2 YNNKEL, per germline (reference sequence). The V end lost 3 bases, the J end lost 4 bases, and 16 bases lay between the germline ends. Method: immunoSEQ multiplex PCR; TCRdb's copy keeps in-frame clones and lacks some. The table lists around 60,000 clones, around 90% of them singletons, with under 6.5% in the top ten. On this clone: Antigen specificity is unknown.

The receptor's source is an adult in good health. The chain combines TRBV3-1 (or the pseudogene TRBV3-2) with TRBJ2-1; D gene ambiguous. The sample in question was peripheral blood, obtained on day 0 of AZD1222 vaccination. The CDR3 loop is CASSHPARNHYNEQFF. The CDR3 DNA reads TGTGCCAGCAGCCACCCGGCTCGGAACCATTACAATGAGCAGTTCTTC.